This T cell receptor beta chain was sequenced for a study of T cells in Graves' hyperthyroidism and ophthalmopathy. Regarding the study as a whole: In the blood, most expanded thyroid clonotypes above 0.001 appeared as well.

In its sample, this clonotype was seen many times. Its target is not known. On the basis of clinical symptoms, serum thyroxine and TRAb, thyroid ultrasound and orbital computed tomography, diagnoses were made. Using RNA transcripts as the source, TCR beta CDR3 regions were amplified. The TCR CDR3 was amplified in a first-round RT-PCR using the HTBI primer set. Using its own MiXCR run on the multiplex PCR reads, TCRdb lists one record per CDR3 protein. This sample has a few hundred thousand distinct CDR3 sequences; around 16% occur once, and the top ten carry roughly 3.4%. The CDR3 has 16 residues. Germline trimming cut 6 bases from V and 3 bases from J; bases unmatched to any gene: 13.

The receptor's source is a woman between 35 and 50 years old with Graves' ophthalmopathy. The rearrangement links TRBV12-3 or TRBV12-4 to TRBJ2-5; TRBD1 agrees at 7 bases. Material: blood. CDR3 protein: CASRQQGRLAKETQYF. The CDR3 DNA reads as TGTGCCAGCAGACAACAGGGGCGATTAGCTAAAGAGACCCAGTACTTC.